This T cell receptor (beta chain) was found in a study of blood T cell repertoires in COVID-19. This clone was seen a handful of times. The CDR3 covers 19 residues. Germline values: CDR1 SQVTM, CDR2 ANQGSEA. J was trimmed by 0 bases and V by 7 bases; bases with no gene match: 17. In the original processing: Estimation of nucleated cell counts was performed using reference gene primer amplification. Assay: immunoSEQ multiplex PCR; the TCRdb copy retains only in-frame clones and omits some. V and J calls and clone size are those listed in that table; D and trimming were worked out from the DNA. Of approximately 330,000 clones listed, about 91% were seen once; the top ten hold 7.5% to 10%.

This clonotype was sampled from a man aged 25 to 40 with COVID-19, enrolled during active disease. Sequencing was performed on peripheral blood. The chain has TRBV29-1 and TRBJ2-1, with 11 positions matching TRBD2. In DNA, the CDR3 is TGCAGCGCCCAACGGGGTAGCGGGGGGGCTCTTAGCTCCTACAATGAGCAGTTCTTC. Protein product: CSAQRGSGGALSSYNEQFF.